The rows below give T cell receptor beta chains drawn from one sample of a study of T cells after yellow fever vaccination. TCRdb reprocessed the 5' RACE reads via MiXCR and lists one record per CDR3 protein. The repertoire has around 330,000 distinct CDR3 sequences, roughly 3.5% of them found once; the top ten carry roughly a quarter. Sequencing was performed on PBMCs, taken on the day of the yellow fever booster vaccination. The receptors stem from a man younger than 35 who received the YFV17D yellow fever vaccine. The CDR3 runs from the conserved cysteine through the conserved F or W. D genes are given only for firm matches. Size tells how often a clone was seen (once, few, many) or the class of an expanded clone, and some rows leave it out.

abundance: many; d_gene: NA; v_gene: TRBV27; j_gene: TRBJ2-1; CDR3nt: TGTGCCAGCAGTTTATTACGGGGGGCGTACAATGAGCAGTTCTTC; CDR3aa: CASSLLRGAYNEQFF
abundance: few; d_gene: NA; v_gene: TRBV29-1; j_gene: TRBJ1-4; CDR3nt: TGCAGCGTTGCGCAGCGCACTAATGAAAAACTGTTTTTT; CDR3aa: CSVAQRTNEKLFF
abundance: many; d_gene: NA; v_gene: TRBV18; j_gene: TRBJ2-2; CDR3nt: TGTGCCAGCTCAAGGACAGACGCCGGGGAGCTGTTTTTT; CDR3aa: CASSRTDAGELFF
abundance: many; d_gene: NA; v_gene: TRBV6-2/TRBV6-3; j_gene: TRBJ2-4; CDR3nt: TGTGCCAGCAGGCCGGCGGGGGCCCTTCAGTACTTC; CDR3aa: CASRPAGALQYF
abundance: many; d_gene: TRBD1; v_gene: TRBV29-1; j_gene: TRBJ1-2; CDR3nt: TGCAGCGTTGGTCCGGGACAGGGAGGTGGCTACACCTTC; CDR3aa: CSVGPGQGGGYTF
abundance: few; d_gene: NA; v_gene: TRBV7-6; j_gene: TRBJ2-2; CDR3nt: TGTGCCAGCGGGTCGACCGGGGAGCTGTTTTTT; CDR3aa: CASGSTGELFF
abundance: many; d_gene: NA; v_gene: TRBV18; j_gene: TRBJ1-5; CDR3nt: TGTGCCAGCTCACCAACGGGGGCTAATCAGCCCCAGCATTTT; CDR3aa: CASSPTGANQPQHF
abundance: NA; d_gene: NA; v_gene: TRBV12-3/TRBV12-4; j_gene: TRBJ2-7; CDR3nt: TGTGCCAGCAGCCAGCCAGGGTCTTTCTACGAGCAGTACTTC; CDR3aa: CASSQPGSFYEQYF
abundance: many; d_gene: NA; v_gene: TRBV7-2; j_gene: TRBJ2-5; CDR3nt: TGTGCCAGCAGCTTAGGAGGGGGTAATGAAGAGACCCAGTACTTC; CDR3aa: CASSLGGGNEETQYF
abundance: few; d_gene: NA; v_gene: TRBV7-2; j_gene: TRBJ1-6; CDR3nt: NA; CDR3aa: CASSFGFGTWYF
abundance: many; d_gene: NA; v_gene: TRBV10-3; j_gene: TRBJ1-2; CDR3nt: TGTGCCATCAGGGTGGGAGATGGCTACACCTTC; CDR3aa: CAIRVGDGYTF
abundance: few; d_gene: TRBD1; v_gene: TRBV5-1; j_gene: TRBJ2-5; CDR3nt: TGCGCCAGCAGCGGGACAGGGGGACCAGAGACCCAGTACTTC; CDR3aa: CASSGTGGPETQYF
abundance: many; d_gene: NA; v_gene: TRBV9; j_gene: TRBJ2-1; CDR3nt: TGTGCCAGCAGCGTAGCCTCGTGGGCTAGTATCCACAATGAGCAGTTCTTC; CDR3aa: CASSVASWASIHNEQFF
abundance: few; d_gene: TRBD1; v_gene: TRBV28; j_gene: TRBJ1-1; CDR3nt: TGTGCCAGCACCCTGATACCAGGGGGCCACACTGAAGCTTTCTTT; CDR3aa: CASTLIPGGHTEAFF
abundance: NA; d_gene: NA; v_gene: TRBV5-6; j_gene: TRBJ2-2; CDR3nt: TGTGCCAGCAGCTTAGAAGGACTCGTCAGCCGGGGCACCGGGGAGCTGTTTTTT; CDR3aa: CASSLEGLVSRGTGELFF